This is a list of T cell receptor beta chains from one sample in a study of shared clonotypes between healthy human individuals. Assay: immunoSEQ multiplex PCR; the TCRdb copy retains only in-frame clones and omits some. Among a few million clones listed, 90% to 95% were seen once. Sequencing was performed on naive CD4+ T cells sorted from blood. These receptors were collected from a young man in good health. CDR3s include the opening cysteine and the closing phenylalanine or tryptophan. Fields, in order: CDR3 DNA, CDR3 protein, clone size, J gene, V gene, D gene. The D gene is left open where the match is weak. Clone size is not always given. Where it is, it says once, few, many or a class for expanded clones.

cdr3_nt: TGTGCCAGCAGTCTGGGGACCGCAAACACTGAAGCTTTCTTT
cdr3_aa: CASSLGTANTEAFF
clone_size: .
j_call: TRBJ1-1
v_call: TRBV27
d_call: .

cdr3_nt: TGTGCCAGCAGCTTAGCAGACAGGGCGGAAGAACAGGGCGGGGAGCTGTTTTTT
cdr3_aa: CASSLADRAEEQGGELFF
clone_size: .
j_call: TRBJ2-2
v_call: TRBV7-2
d_call: TRBD1

cdr3_nt: TGTGCCAGCAGCCTTGGGACAGGGGTGGACACTGAAGCTTTCTTT
cdr3_aa: CASSLGTGVDTEAFF
clone_size: once
j_call: TRBJ1-1
v_call: TRBV5-8
d_call: TRBD1

cdr3_nt: TGTGCCAGCAGCTTGGGGACTAGCGTCTACAATGAGCAGTTCTTC
cdr3_aa: CASSLGTSVYNEQFF
clone_size: .
j_call: TRBJ2-1
v_call: TRBV7-6
d_call: TRBD2

cdr3_nt: TGTGCCAGCAGTCCTTCCCTGACAGGATCGAATAGCAATCAGCCCCAGCATTTT
cdr3_aa: CASSPSLTGSNSNQPQHF
clone_size: .
j_call: TRBJ1-5
v_call: TRBV27
d_call: .

cdr3_nt: TGCGCCAGCAGCTTGGCCCCTAGCTACGAGCAGTACTTC
cdr3_aa: CASSLAPSYEQYF
clone_size: once
j_call: TRBJ2-7
v_call: TRBV5-1
d_call: .

cdr3_nt: TGTGCCAGCAGTTTTCCGGGGGCGAGCTCCTACGAGCAGTACTTC
cdr3_aa: CASSFPGASSYEQYF
clone_size: once
j_call: TRBJ2-7
v_call: TRBV27
d_call: .

cdr3_nt: TGCGCCAGCAGCCCTTGGACAGGGCCTAACTATGGCTACACCTTC
cdr3_aa: CASSPWTGPNYGYTF
clone_size: .
j_call: TRBJ1-2
v_call: TRBV5-1
d_call: TRBD1

cdr3_nt: TGTGCCACCAGCAGAGTGGGGGGAACCCAGCCCCAGCATTTT
cdr3_aa: CATSRVGGTQPQHF
clone_size: .
j_call: TRBJ1-5
v_call: TRBV15
d_call: .

cdr3_nt: TGTGCCAGCAGCTTTACAGGTGGTGGTATTTGGGCCTACGAGCAGTACTTC
cdr3_aa: CASSFTGGGIWAYEQYF
clone_size: .
j_call: TRBJ2-7
v_call: TRBV7-4
d_call: .

cdr3_nt: TGCGCCAGCAGCACCTACAAGACAGGCCTCAGCTCTGGGGCCAACGTCCTGACTTTC
cdr3_aa: CASSTYKTGLSSGANVLTF
clone_size: .
j_call: TRBJ2-6
v_call: TRBV4-1
d_call: .

cdr3_nt: TGCGCCAGCAGCCAAGAATGGGTTTATGGCTACACCTTC
cdr3_aa: CASSQEWVYGYTF
clone_size: .
j_call: TRBJ1-2
v_call: TRBV4-1
d_call: .

cdr3_nt: TGTGCCAGCAACCCAGCGGGAGGGCCTGAGCAGTTCTTC
cdr3_aa: CASNPAGGPEQFF
clone_size: .
j_call: TRBJ2-1
v_call: TRBV6-5
d_call: TRBD2

cdr3_nt: TGTGCCAGCAGTGAAGCTTGGACAGTCAGCACAGATACGCAGTATTTT
cdr3_aa: CASSEAWTVSTDTQYF
clone_size: .
j_call: TRBJ2-3
v_call: TRBV6-1
d_call: .

cdr3_nt: TGTGCCAGCCGGAAGGGCGGAAGCATCTCTGGGGCCAACGTCCTGACTTTC
cdr3_aa: CASRKGGSISGANVLTF
clone_size: .
j_call: TRBJ2-6
v_call: TRBV2
d_call: .

cdr3_nt: TGTGCCAGCAGCCGTAGCGGGCAAGAGACCCAGTACTTC
cdr3_aa: CASSRSGQETQYF
clone_size: .
j_call: TRBJ2-5
v_call: TRBV14
d_call: TRBD2

cdr3_nt: TGTGCCAGCAGCAGCGGGACAGGGGGTACCGAGCAGTACTTC
cdr3_aa: CASSSGTGGTEQYF
clone_size: .
j_call: TRBJ2-7
v_call: TRBV11-3
d_call: TRBD1

cdr3_nt: TGTGCCAGCAGAGCGGGGGGGTCGTCTGAGACCCAGTACTTC
cdr3_aa: CASRAGGSSETQYF
clone_size: .
j_call: TRBJ2-5
v_call: TRBV2
d_call: TRBD2

cdr3_nt: TGCGCCAGCAGCTTGGTAGGGGACGCGCTCTCCTACGAGCAGTACTTC
cdr3_aa: CASSLVGDALSYEQYF
clone_size: .
j_call: TRBJ2-7
v_call: TRBV5-1
d_call: .

cdr3_nt: TGTGCCAGCAGCCCGACGGACAGGGTCTATGGCTACACCTTC
cdr3_aa: CASSPTDRVYGYTF
clone_size: once
j_call: TRBJ1-2
v_call: TRBV7-2
d_call: TRBD1

cdr3_nt: TGTGCCAGCAGGGGACAGGGTAAGTCGGCTGGAAACACCATATATTTT
cdr3_aa: CASRGQGKSAGNTIYF
clone_size: .
j_call: TRBJ1-3
v_call: TRBV4-2
d_call: TRBD1

cdr3_nt: TGTGCCAGCAGCTTTACCGGGACAGGCACAGATACGCAGTATTTT
cdr3_aa: CASSFTGTGTDTQYF
clone_size: few
j_call: TRBJ2-3
v_call: TRBV11-3
d_call: TRBD1

cdr3_nt: TGTGCCAGCAGCTTGGACAGGGGGCCGTACAATGAGCAGTTCTTC
cdr3_aa: CASSLDRGPYNEQFF
clone_size: .
j_call: TRBJ2-1
v_call: TRBV7-9
d_call: TRBD1

cdr3_nt: TGTGCTAGTGGTTTGGTACTGGCGGGTAGCGGGACGAACGAGCAGTACTTC
cdr3_aa: CASGLVLAGSGTNEQYF
clone_size: .
j_call: TRBJ2-7
v_call: TRBV12-5
d_call: TRBD2